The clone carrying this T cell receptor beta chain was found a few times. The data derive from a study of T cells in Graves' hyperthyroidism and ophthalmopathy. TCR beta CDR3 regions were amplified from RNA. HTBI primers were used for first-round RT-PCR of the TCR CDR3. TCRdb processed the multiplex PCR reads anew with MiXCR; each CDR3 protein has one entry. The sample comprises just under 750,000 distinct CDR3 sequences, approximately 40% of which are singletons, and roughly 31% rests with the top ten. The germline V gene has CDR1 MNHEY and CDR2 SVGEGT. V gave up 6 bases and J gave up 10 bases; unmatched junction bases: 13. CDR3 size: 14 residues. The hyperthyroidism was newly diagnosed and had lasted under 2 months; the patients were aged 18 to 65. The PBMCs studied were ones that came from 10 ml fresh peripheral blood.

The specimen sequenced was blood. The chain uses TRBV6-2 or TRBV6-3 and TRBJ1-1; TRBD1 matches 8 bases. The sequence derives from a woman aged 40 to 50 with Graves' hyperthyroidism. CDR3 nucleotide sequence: TGTGCCAGCAGCTCAGGGGGCGCTTTAAGGCGAGCTTTCTTT. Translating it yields CASSSGGALRRAFF.